In this sample, the clone carrying this T cell receptor (beta chain) turned up many times. The antigen is not known. No progression to ophthalmopathy during 18 months of follow-up defined stable disease. These data come from a study of T cells in Graves' hyperthyroidism and ophthalmopathy. Points from the study as a whole: Most clonotypes expanded in thyroid above 0.001 were likewise present in blood.

This CDR3 is 12 amino acids long. Deletions cut 1 base from V and 7 bases from J, with 7 bases between. TCR beta CDR3 region amplification was performed from RNA transcripts. Carried out on the TCR CDR3, a first-round RT-PCR used the HTBI primer set. TCRdb recomputed calls from the multiplex PCR reads with MiXCR, one row per CDR3 protein. This sample has 250,000 to 350,000 distinct CDR3 sequences, with 16% found just once. The clonotype originates from a man aged 25-40 years with Graves' hyperthyroidism. Material: blood. The chain couples TRBV12-3 or TRBV12-4 to TRBJ1-2; D gene unclear. CDR3 in DNA: TGTGCCAGCAGTTTAGGACCTCTTGGCTACACCTTC. Protein product: CASSLGPLGYTF.